This entry concerns a single T cell receptor beta chain. Its antigen is undetermined. The team ran DNA from unsorted PBMCs on ten immunoSEQ deep assay plates for sequencing. Repertoires were generated with immunoSEQ multiplex PCR, while TCRdb's copy carries only in-frame clones and drops some. The data show about 600,000 clones, roughly 79% seen once. This specimen comes from a study of shared clonotypes between healthy human individuals. Study outcomes and limitations: The researchers took only blood, and tissue repertoires probably look different.

The V gene's germline CDR1 is SNHLY and CDR2 FYNNEI. Deletions cut 5 bases from V and 0 bases from J, with 11 bases between. The CDR3 spans 15 residues. The clonotype originates from a woman aged 40 to 50 in good health. Some clones in this sample may be carry-over from other donors' samples. The chain has TRBV2 and TRBJ1-3; TRBD1 might be the D (5 bases). The sample was PBMCs. Here the CDR3 DNA reads TGTGCCAGCAGTATCCGGGGGGACTCTGGAAACACCATATATTTT. The encoded protein is CASSIRGDSGNTIYF.